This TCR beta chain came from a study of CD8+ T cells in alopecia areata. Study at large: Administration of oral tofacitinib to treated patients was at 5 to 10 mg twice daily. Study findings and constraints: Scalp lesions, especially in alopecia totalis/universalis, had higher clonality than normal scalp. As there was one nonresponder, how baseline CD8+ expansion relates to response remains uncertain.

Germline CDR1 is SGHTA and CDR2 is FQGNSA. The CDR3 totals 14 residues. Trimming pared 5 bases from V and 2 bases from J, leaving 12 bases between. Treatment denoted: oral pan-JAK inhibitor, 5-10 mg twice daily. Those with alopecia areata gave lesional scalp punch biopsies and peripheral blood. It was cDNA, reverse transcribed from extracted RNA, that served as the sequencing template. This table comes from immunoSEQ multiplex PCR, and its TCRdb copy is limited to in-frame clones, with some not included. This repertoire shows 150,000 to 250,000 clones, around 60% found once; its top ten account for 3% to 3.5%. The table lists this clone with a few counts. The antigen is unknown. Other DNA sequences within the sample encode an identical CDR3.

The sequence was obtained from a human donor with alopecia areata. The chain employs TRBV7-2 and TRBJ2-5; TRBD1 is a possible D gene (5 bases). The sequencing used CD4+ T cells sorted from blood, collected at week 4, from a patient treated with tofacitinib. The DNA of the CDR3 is TGTGCCAGCAGCGGAGACAGCCTGCAAGAGACCCAGTACTTC. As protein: CASSGDSLQETQYF.